Described below is a single T cell receptor (beta chain) sequence and its context. The antigen is not known. Measured with immunoSEQ multiplex PCR; TCRdb has only the in-frame clones, and not every one. The sample includes 2 million to 2.5 million clones, nearly 97% of them seen just once. This record belongs to a study of shared clonotypes between healthy human individuals. Notes on the study in general: Genetic and exposure-history diversity was limited by the small donor number.

V gave up 0 bases and J gave up 4 bases, with 6 bases separating them. The CDR3 runs to 13 residues. CDR1 is MNHEY, CDR2 SVGAGI, per germline. The origin of this receptor is a man younger than 30 in good health. Input material: naive CD4+ T cells sorted from blood. Stated subset: CD45RA+ positively selected. The rearrangement uses TRBV6-5 and TRBJ1-2; D not certain. The CDR3 nucleotides read TGTGCCAGCAGTTACTCCGCATCCTATGGCTACACCTTC. Its protein is CASSYSASYGYTF.